The sequence of this TCR beta chain was determined in a study of early T cells in non-severe SARS-CoV-2 infection. As for the study in general: With bulk RNA from unsorted whole blood as input, sequencing yielded unpaired chains.

Study conclusions and caveats: Anti-spike CD8 specificities were favored by VDJdb matching, whose results missed private and CD4 specificities.

Between the trimmed V and J ends, which lost 6 bases and 3 bases, there was a span of 15 bases. CDR3 size: 14 residues. Germline CDR1 reads GTSNPN; CDR2 reads SVGIG (reference sequence). Attachment of unique molecular identifiers was made to individual cDNA molecules. Each CDR3 protein is one row after TCRdb ran MiXCR on the 5' RACE reads. The table includes approximately 41,000 distinct CDR3 sequences, approximately 4.6% detected once. In this sample, this clonotype turned up many times. Its antigen is as yet unknown. The J gene is TRBJ1-5, the V gene TRBV30; no reliable D call. The source of this sequence is an adult who was a healthcare worker with PCR-confirmed SARS-CoV-2 infection or an uninfected control (not recorded which). Sequenced: whole blood. CDR3 bases: TGTGCCTGTTCGGGTCGGATAGTCAATCAGCCCCAGCATTTT. Its protein is CACSGRIVNQPQHF.